The source of this T cell receptor (beta chain) is a study of spatial heterogeneity in lung cancer. The CDR3 consists of 13 residues. The V gene end was trimmed by 8 bases and the J gene end by 1 base; junction bases not matched to a gene: 3. CDR1 and CDR2 from the germline V gene are ENHRY and SYGVKD. Individual TCR cDNA molecules each bore their own unique molecular identifier. Each CDR3 protein gets one entry after TCRdb re-called the 5' RACE reads with MiXCR. Of about 82,000 distinct CDR3 sequences listed, 10% to 15% are singletons. The time point was: sample taken at primary tumor resection. The authors sequenced whole RNA from tumor, nontumor lung or frozen PBMC without sorting. The donors comprised some 70 untreated early-stage non-small cell lung cancer patients. This clonotype was counted a few times.

The gene calls are TRBV10-3 and TRBJ1-1; TRBD1 matches at 8 bases. Sample: PBMCs, taken at surgery. This receptor was identified in a male donor with early-stage non-small cell lung cancer. CDR3: CAIGGQANTEAFF. The DNA for the CDR3 is TGTGCCATCGGGGGACAGGCGAACACTGAAGCTTTCTTT.